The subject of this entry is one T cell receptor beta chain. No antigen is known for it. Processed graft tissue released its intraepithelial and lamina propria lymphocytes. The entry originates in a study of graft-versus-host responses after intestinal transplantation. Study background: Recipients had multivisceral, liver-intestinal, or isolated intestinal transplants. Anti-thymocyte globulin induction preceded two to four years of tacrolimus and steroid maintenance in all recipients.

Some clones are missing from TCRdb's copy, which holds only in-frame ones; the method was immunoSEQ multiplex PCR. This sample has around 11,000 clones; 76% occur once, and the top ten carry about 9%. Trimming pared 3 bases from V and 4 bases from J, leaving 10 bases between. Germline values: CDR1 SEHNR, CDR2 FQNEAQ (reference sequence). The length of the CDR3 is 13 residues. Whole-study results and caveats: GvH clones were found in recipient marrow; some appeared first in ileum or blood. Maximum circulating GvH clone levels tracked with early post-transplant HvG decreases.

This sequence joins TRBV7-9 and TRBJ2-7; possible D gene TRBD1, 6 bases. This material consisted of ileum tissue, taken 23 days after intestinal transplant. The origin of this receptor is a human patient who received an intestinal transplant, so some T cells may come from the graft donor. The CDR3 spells CASSFGQRYEQYF. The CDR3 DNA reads TGTGCCAGCAGCTTTGGACAGAGGTACGAGCAGTACTTC.